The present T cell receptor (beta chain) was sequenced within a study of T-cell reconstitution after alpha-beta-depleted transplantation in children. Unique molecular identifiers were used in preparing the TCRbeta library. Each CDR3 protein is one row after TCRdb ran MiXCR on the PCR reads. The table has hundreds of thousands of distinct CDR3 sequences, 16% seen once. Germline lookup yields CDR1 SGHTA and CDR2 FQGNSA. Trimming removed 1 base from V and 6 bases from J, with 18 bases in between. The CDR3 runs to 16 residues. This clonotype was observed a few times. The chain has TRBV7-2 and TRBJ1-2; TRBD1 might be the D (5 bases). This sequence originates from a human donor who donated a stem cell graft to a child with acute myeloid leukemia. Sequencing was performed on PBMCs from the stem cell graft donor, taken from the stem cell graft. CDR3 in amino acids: CASSLVYGGGPHGYTF. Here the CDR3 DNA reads TGTGCCAGCAGCTTAGTCTACGGGGGGGGACCCCATGGCTACACCTTC.